What follows is one T cell receptor (beta chain) and its context. In germline, CDR1 is LNHDA, CDR2 SQIVND (reference sequence). This CDR3 contains 16 residues. The V end lost 7 bases, the J end lost 1 base, and 14 bases lay between the germline ends. CD45RA-negative memory and CD45RA+ naive subsets were split from the CD4+ cells. The record originates from a study of shared clonotypes between healthy human individuals. Measured with immunoSEQ multiplex PCR; TCRdb has only the in-frame clones, and not every one. The profile shows roughly 680,000 clones, roughly 72% of them singletons. Sample: memory CD4+ T cells sorted from blood. As to subset: CD45RA-negative fraction. V usage is TRBV19 and J usage is TRBJ2-6; D ambiguous. This clonotype was sampled from a woman aged 25 to 39 in good health. The CDR3 nucleotides are TGTGCCAGTATCCACAGCCCGAGGTCTGGGGCCAACGTCCTGACTTTC. Its translation is CASIHSPRSGANVLTF.